Following are 26 T cell receptor beta chains from one sample sequenced in a study of CD8+CD57+ T cells in acquired aplastic anemia. Genomic DNA, the template, was used for profiling of the TCR beta VDJ and CDR3. Via MiXCR, TCRdb re-called the reads, giving one row per CDR3 protein. The sample carries about 260,000 distinct CDR3 sequences, 82% recorded once. Only patients with CD8+CD57+ cell expansion on flow cytometry were chosen for sequencing. What was sequenced was sorted CD4+, CD8+, or CD8+CD57+ T cells (not recorded which) from PBMCs. The receptors here all came from a human donor with aplastic anemia.

V is TRBV5-4 and J is TRBJ2-1, with TRBD2 matching over 9 bases. From germline, CDR1 is SGHNT and CDR2 YYREEE (reference sequence). The CDR3 sequence is 17 residues long. V shed 2 bases, J shed 1 base, and the junction held 7 bases outside the gene matches. In DNA form, the CDR3 reads TGTGCCAGCAGCTTTATTGCGGGGGGGCTTTCCTACAATGAGCAGTTCTTC. Amino acids: CASSFIAGGLSYNEQFF. The full variable domain, in which reference TRBV5-4 and TRBJ2-1 provide the parts outside the CDR3, is ETGVTQSPTHLIKTRGQQVTLRCSSQSGHNTVSWYQQALGQGPQFIFQYYREEENGRGNFPPRFSGLQFPNYSSELNVNALELDDSALYLCASSFIAGGLSYNEQFFGPGTRLTVL.

This clonotype was detected many times. This chain joins TRBV4-1 and TRBJ1-5; possible D gene TRBD1, 5 bases. The CDR3 is 16 amino acids. Trimming stripped 4 bases from V and 0 bases from J, with 13 bases between. Germline loops: CDR1 MGHRA, CDR2 YSYEKL. The CDR3: CASSLGTEYSNQPQHF. The CDR3 nucleotides read TGCGCCAGCAGCCTCGGGACCGAGTATAGCAATCAGCCCCAGCATTTT.

This clonotype was detected only once. One end of the junction is discordant with germline, which a read error may explain. The rearrangement uses TRBV7-8 and TRBJ2-1, with D possibly matching TRBD2 (6 bases). The CDR3 covers 13 residues. CDR1 is SGHVS and CDR2 is FQNEAQ in the germline V gene. The CDR3 nucleotides are TGTGCCAGCAGCTTAGCGGGAGGCCATGATCCGTTGTTC. This gives the protein CASSLAGGHDPLF.

Of note for this clonotype: The conserved final phenylalanine or tryptophan is absent from the CDR3, which likely points to a read error. Because the CDR3's place on the DNA is in doubt, the DNA is left out and the CDR3 is given as listed by TCRdb. V gene TRBV7-2 combines with J gene TRBJ2-3; the table gives TRBD2 as D, unverified against the DNA. With termini counted, the CDR3 has 13 amino acids. The germline V gene has CDR1 SGHTA and CDR2 FQGNSA. CDR3: CASSFAGSPDTHY.

This clonotype was detected many times. V and J are TRBV7-9 and TRBJ2-1; D may be TRBD2 (5 bases). The V gene lost 4 bases and the J gene lost 10 bases, with 20 bases spanning the gap. Germline V gives CDR1 SEHNR, CDR2 FQNEAQ (reference sequence). CDR3 length: 15 residues. CDR3 amino acids: CASSSEADGLREQFF. CDR3 DNA: TGTGCCAGCAGCTCCGAAGCGGACGGGCTCAGGGAGCAGTTCTTC. The full variable domain, completed using reference TRBV7-9 and TRBJ2-1, is DTGVSQNPRHKITKRGQNVTFRCDPISEHNRLYWYRQTLGQGPEFLTYFQNEAQLEKSRLLSDRFSAERPKGSFSTLEIQRTEQGDSAMYLCASSSEADGLREQFFGPGTRLTVL.

The V and J genes are TRBV9 and TRBJ2-3, with D perhaps given as TRBD1 or TRBD2 (6 bases each). This CDR3 comprises 13 residues. Germline V gives CDR1 SGDLS, CDR2 YYNGEE. V was shortened by 5 bases and J by 8 bases, with 15 bases between the two germline ends. Here the CDR3 DNA reads TGTGCCAGCAGGGACGGGGGCGAAGCTACGCAGTATTTT. Protein sequence: CASRDGGEATQYF.

The chain couples TRBV5-1 to TRBJ1-3; D is unresolved. The CDR3 has 14 amino acids. Germline-derived CDR1 and CDR2 are SGHRS and YFSETQ. V was trimmed by 5 bases and J by 3 bases, leaving 12 bases between them. CDR3 in amino acids: CASRPPTIGNTIYF. The CDR3 DNA reads TGCGCCAGCAGGCCACCGACGATTGGAAACACCATATATTTT.

In the case of this clonotype: The CDR3 does not close with the conserved phenylalanine or tryptophan, likely indicating a read error. Because the CDR3's place on the DNA is in doubt, the DNA is left out and the CDR3 is given as listed by TCRdb. The V call is TRBV7-9, the J call TRBJ2-3; the D call of TRBD1 is as the table states it, not checked on the DNA. Germline values: CDR1 SEHNR, CDR2 FQNEAQ (reference sequence). The CDR3 is 13 residues long, ends included. CDR3 sequence reads: CASSPGGGDPTDT.

The gene calls are TRBV29-1 and TRBJ1-1; TRBD1 matches 7 bases. The CDR3 is made up of 12 amino acids. Trimming cost V 8 bases and J 5 bases; bases outside gene matches: 8. In germline, CDR1 is SQVTM, CDR2 ANQGSEA. CDR3 sequence reads: CSTDRVRTEAFF. The DNA for the CDR3 is TGCAGCACAGACAGGGTGAGGACTGAAGCTTTCTTT. The complete variable domain, with remaining parts taken from reference TRBV29-1 and TRBJ1-1, reads SAVISQKPSRDICQRGTSLTIQCQVDSQVTMMFWYRQQPGQSLTLIATANQGSEATYESGFVIDKFPISRPNLTFSTLTVSNMSPEDSSIYLCSTDRVRTEAFFGQGTRLTVV.

The J gene is TRBJ1-1, the V gene TRBV19; 10 nucleotides align to TRBD1. CDR1 and CDR2 from the germline V gene are LNHDA and SQIVND (reference sequence). V lost 6 bases, J lost 11 bases, and 6 bases stayed unmatched. The CDR3 has 12 amino acids. Here the CDR3 reads CASSFGTGDAFF. The DNA of the CDR3 is TGTGCCAGTAGCTTTGGGACAGGGGACGCTTTCTTT.

The table lists this clonotype with many counts. The J gene is TRBJ2-3, the V gene TRBV12-3 or TRBV12-4; tentatively, D is TRBD2 (5 bases). V was cut by 5 bases and J by 1 base, with 7 bases left in between. This CDR3 is built from 13 residues. The CDR3 sequence: CASSPGGTDTQYF. In DNA, the CDR3 is TGTGCCAGCAGTCCCGGGGGCACAGATACGCAGTATTTT.

The rearrangement links TRBV9 to TRBJ2-6; either TRBD1 or TRBD2 may supply D (5 bases each). Trimming removed 7 bases from V and 3 bases from J, with 14 bases in between. There are 15 residues in the CDR3. Germline CDR1 reads SGDLS; CDR2 reads YYNGEE. CDR3: CASGGAGGGANVLTF. DNA for the CDR3: TGTGCCAGCGGAGGAGCTGGGGGTGGGGCCAACGTCCTGACTTTC.

On this clonotype itself: The CDR3 carries no conserved terminal phenylalanine or tryptophan, so it likely arises from a read error. V usage is TRBV7-2 and J usage is TRBJ2-1, with TRBD1 as a possible D gene (5 bases). The CDR3 extends over 11 amino acids. CDR1 and CDR2 (germline): SGHTA, FQGNSA. The V end lost 8 bases, the J end lost 8 bases, and 10 bases lay between the germline ends. CDR3 nucleotides: TGTGCCAGCGGGGCGCGACATGAGCAGTTCATC. It is translated as CASGARHEQFI.

J is TRBJ1-2 and V is TRBV19, with D unclear. Germline lookup yields CDR1 LNHDA and CDR2 SQIVND (reference sequence). V gave up 4 bases and J gave up 0 bases, with 12 bases separating them. The CDR3 has 15 amino acids. The CDR3 reads CASSTPGEANYGYTF. CDR3 bases: TGTGCCAGTAGTACCCCAGGAGAAGCTAACTATGGCTACACCTTC.

This clonotype rates as medium-sized (0.01 to 0.1%). The gene calls are TRBV20-1 and TRBJ2-7, with 9 bases matching TRBD1. CDR1 and CDR2 (germline): DFQATT, SNEGSKA (reference sequence). This CDR3 spans 14 amino acids. The junction had 11 bases not matched to a gene; V was cut back by 5 bases and J by 6 bases. The CDR3: CSAGLGTGSVEQYV. CDR3 nucleotide sequence: TGCAGTGCTGGGTTGGGGACAGGGTCTGTCGAGCAGTACGTC.

V usage is TRBV9 and J usage is TRBJ2-7, with 7 bases identical to TRBD2. This CDR3 is built from 14 residues. CDR1 is SGDLS, CDR2 YYNGEE, per germline. V trimming: 1 base; J trimming: 0 bases; junction bases outside the gene matches: 1. The chain's CDR3 is CASSVSSGSYEQYF. The CDR3 bases are TGTGCCAGCAGCGTATCTAGCGGCTCCTACGAGCAGTACTTC.

V gene TRBV2 combines with J gene TRBJ2-3; D remains ambiguous. The CDR3 is 12 residues long. Germline CDR1 is SNHLY and CDR2 is FYNNEI. Deletions cut 10 bases from V and 4 bases from J, with 12 bases between. CDR3 nucleotides: TGTGCCACCCTGGAGTGGCCAGATACGCAGTATTTT. Translation gives CATLEWPDTQYF. The full variable domain, rest sourced from reference TRBV2 and TRBJ2-3, is EPEVTQTPSHQVTQMGQEVILRCVPISNHLYFYWYRQILGQKVEFLVSFYNNEISEKSEIFDDQFSVERPDGSNFTLKIRSTKLEDSAMYFCATLEWPDTQYFGPGTRLTVL.

Details on this clonotype: One junction end does not reproduce the germline sequence, and a read error may be involved. The CDR3 is CATSLGAGPETQYF. CDR3 DNA sequence: TGTGCCACCAGCTTAGGGGCAGGTCCCGAGACCCAGTACTTC. The chain combines TRBV7-8 with TRBJ2-5, with D possibly matching TRBD1 (5 bases). Germline CDR1 is SGHVS and CDR2 is FQNEAQ. The CDR3 is 14 residues long.

With regard to this clonotype: At one of its ends the junction is not consistent with the germline gene, which may arise from a read error. This chain connects TRBV7-8 to TRBJ2-3; 7 bases fit TRBD2. The length of the CDR3 is 14 residues. CDR1 is SGHVS, CDR2 FQNEAQ, per germline. In DNA, the CDR3 is TGTGCCAGCAGCTTTGCGGGAGATCCCGCTACGCTGTATTTT. Residues: CASSFAGDPATLYF.

A note on this clonotype: In this CDR3 the conserved last residue, phenylalanine or tryptophan, is missing, so a read error is likely. No DNA is shown, since the ends of the CDR3 on it are uncertain; the CDR3 is the one TCRdb lists. The chain carries TRBV9 and TRBJ2-3; the table calls TRBD2, which could not be checked here. The germline CDR1 and CDR2 sequences are SGDLS and YYNGEE. With termini counted, the CDR3 has 13 amino acids. The CDR3 sequence is CASSASARGYTFV.

The V gene is TRBV10-3, the J gene TRBJ1-3, with unresolved D. CDR3 length equals 13 residues. The V gene lost 7 bases and the J gene lost 4 bases, with 11 bases spanning the gap. Germline lookup yields CDR1 ENHRY and CDR2 SYGVKD. The CDR3 is CAINGVLGNTIYF. The CDR3 DNA reads as TGTGCCATCAATGGGGTTTTGGGAAACACCATATATTTT.

This sequence joins TRBV7-9 and TRBJ2-2, with D perhaps assigned TRBD1 or TRBD2 (5 bases each). The CDR3 covers 15 residues. V gave up 7 bases and J gave up 16 bases, with 28 bases separating them. Germline CDR1 SEHNR, CDR2 FQNEAQ (reference sequence). CDR3 sequence reads: CASTGTQETQCFRFF. The CDR3 bases are TGTGCCAGCACAGGGACCCAAGAGACCCAGTGCTTCCGGTTTTTT.

The V and J genes are TRBV9 and TRBJ2-7, with D perhaps TRBD1 or TRBD2 (5 bases each). V lost 3 bases, J lost 11 bases, and 21 bases lay in between. This CDR3 has 14 residues. Per the germline V gene, CDR1 is SGDLS and CDR2 is YYNGEE. The DNA of the CDR3 is TGTGCCAGCAGCGGCCGGGGCCTAGAGGAAGGGAAGTACTTC. Its protein product is CASSGRGLEEGKYF.

Turning to this clonotype: At one end, the junction sequence differs from germline, possibly due to a read error. The chain employs TRBV7-6 and TRBJ2-3; 8 bases are shared with TRBD2. The length of the CDR3 is 14 residues. CDR1 is SGHVS, CDR2 FNYEAQ, per germline. CDR3: CASSLDASGSSPDF. CDR3 DNA sequence: TGTGCCAGCAGCTTGGACGCGAGCGGGAGCAGCCCGGATTTT.

This chain joins TRBV7-9 and TRBJ1-2; D perhaps matches TRBD1 (6 bases). Germline V gene data show CDR1 as SEHNR and CDR2 as FQNEAQ (reference sequence). Trimming removed 5 bases at V and 14 bases at J, with 27 bases between. This CDR3 is built from 15 residues. In nucleotides, the CDR3 is TGTGCCAGCAGCGAAACAGGCGGGGGCGACTACAATGAGACCTTC. This gives the protein CASSETGGGDYNETF.

This clonotype was counted once. The conserved phenylalanine or tryptophan normally closing the CDR3 is absent here, so this likely arose from a read error. The limits of the CDR3 on the DNA are not certain, so only TCRdb's listed CDR3 is given. The chain recombines TRBV7-9 with TRBJ1-2; TRBD1 is the table's D call and was not checked against the DNA. Termini included, the CDR3 measures 13 amino acids. Germline CDR1 SEHNR, CDR2 FQNEAQ (reference sequence). CDR3 sequence: CASSLGHGGVFLD.